This TCR beta chain was found in a study of T-cell memory formation after mild COVID-19. Employing constant-segment primers, 5'RACE generated TCR alpha and TCR beta cDNA libraries bearing sample barcodes and UMIs. From the 5' RACE reads, TCRdb called clonotypes with MiXCR, one entry per CDR3 protein. This table holds about 560,000 distinct CDR3 sequences, about 20% found once. Notes on the study in general: The pre-infection memory compartment contained some responding clones, suggesting cross-reactive memory joined.

Germline values: CDR1 SGHRS, CDR2 YFSETQ. V shed 7 bases and J 5 bases; nucleotides not matched to a gene: 8. The CDR3 is 14 amino acids. In regard to this clonotype: Its antigen remains unidentified.

Sequenced input: PBMCs or a T cell subset sorted from them (not recorded which). The V and J genes are TRBV5-1 and TRBJ2-7, with 11 bases identical to TRBD1. The receptor comes from an adult woman who had mild COVID-19 (a few samples of this study predate the infection). Cell type and time point are not known. The CDR3 region is CASHRDRGSDEQYF. For the CDR3, the DNA is TGCGCCAGCCACCGGGACAGGGGGTCGGACGAGCAGTACTTC.